The 19 T cell receptor beta chains below all came from one sample that was sequenced in a study of human T cells and chemical hapten exposure (dated by TCRdb to the early 2020s). Reading the label with the study, this specimen's time point is: patch test 3, about 24 weeks after DPC sensitization. According to the study, the label for this sample's treatment or condition signals: therapeutic diphenylcyclopropenone sensitization with weekly scalp DPC. Libraries came from RACE. The sample was run on a NextSeq 500. The public reads were reprocessed in TCRdb via fastp at Q25 and MiXCR, keeping in-frame beta chains. Entries are consolidated by CDR3 protein sequence, retaining the most common genes and DNA. This sample holds just over 70,000 distinct CDR3 sequences; 11% were observed only once. The ten largest clones add up to roughly 1.4% of the sample. The specimen comprised whole blood, sampled in connection with sensitization to the hapten diphenylcyclopropenone (DPC). These receptors all stem from a woman aged 45 to 65 with alopecia areata. Some clones in this sample may be carry-over from other donors' samples.

This clonotype was detected a few times. For the CDR3, the DNA is TGTGCCAGTAGATCATGGGGCAGGGAAGCAGATACGCAGTATTTT. It is translated as CASRSWGREADTQYF. The chain is built from TRBV19 and TRBJ2-3, with D perhaps TRBD1 (5 bases). Germline lookup yields CDR1 LNHDA and CDR2 SQIVND (reference sequence). The CDR3 sequence is 15 residues long. Deletions cut 6 bases from V and 4 bases from J, with 17 bases between.

This clonotype was observed a handful of times. The V and J genes are TRBV7-7 and TRBJ2-2, with 8 nucleotides matching TRBD2. V shed 5 bases and J 0 bases; nucleotides not matched to a gene: 5. The CDR3 has 16 amino acids. Per the germline V gene, CDR1 is SSHAT and CDR2 is FNYEAQ (reference sequence). In DNA form, the CDR3 reads TGTGCCAGCAGCCCGGCGGGAGGAACGAACACCGGGGAGCTGTTTTTT. Protein: CASSPAGGTNTGELFF.

This clonotype was detected a few times. This chain links TRBV4-1 with TRBJ1-5; the match to TRBD1 covers 8 bases. Germline CDR1 is MGHRA and CDR2 is YSYEKL. The V and J ends lost 0 bases and 9 bases, in that order; junction bases with no gene match: 10. CDR3 length equals 16 residues. The CDR3 DNA reads TGCGCCAGCAGCCAAGACCAAACAGGGGGTTATTTGCCCCAGCATTTT. Encoded protein: CASSQDQTGGYLPQHF.

This clonotype was seen a handful of times. V and J are TRBV11-2 and TRBJ2-2; the D is unclear. Germline CDR1 is SGHAT and CDR2 is FQNNGV. The V end was cut by 6 bases, the J end by 0 bases, with 11 bases between. The length of the CDR3 is 15 residues. The CDR3 DNA reads as TGTGCCAGCAGACTCCTCCAGACGAACACCGGGGAGCTGTTTTTT. Translating it yields CASRLLQTNTGELFF.

This clonotype has at least ten counts. The chain combines TRBV29-1 with TRBJ2-7, with D uncertain. V gave up 4 bases and J gave up 3 bases, with 19 bases separating them. CDR1 is SQVTM, CDR2 ANQGSEA, per germline. The CDR3 covers 15 residues. CDR3 sequence: CSVGFWARKDYEQYF. As DNA, the CDR3 is TGCAGCGTTGGATTCTGGGCTAGGAAGGACTACGAGCAGTACTTC.

The chain combines TRBV7-9 with TRBJ2-3; D is undetermined. This CDR3 region has 14 residues. The germline V gene has CDR1 SEHNR and CDR2 FQNEAQ (reference sequence). V was clipped by 1 base and J by 3 bases, with 8 bases between them. CDR3 nucleotide sequence: TGTGCCAGCAGCTTAGTTTCTCAAACAGATACGCAGTATTTT. Protein sequence: CASSLVSQTDTQYF.

This clonotype was seen a few times. The chain combines TRBV5-1 with TRBJ2-3, with no clear D. Trimming took 4 bases from V and 7 from J, leaving 13 bases between them. The CDR3 extends over 13 amino acids. CDR1 is SGHRS and CDR2 is YFSETQ in the germline V gene. CDR3 bases: TGCGCCAGCAGCCCCGAAGGGCAGAATACGCAGTATTTT. It is translated as CASSPEGQNTQYF. Combining the CDR3 with reference TRBV5-1 and TRBJ2-3 gives the whole variable domain KAGVTQTPRYLIKTRGQQVTLSCSPISGHRSVSWYQQTPGQGLQFLFEYFSETQRNKGNFPGRFSGRQFSNSRSEMNVSTLELGDSALYLCASSPEGQNTQYFGPGTRLTVL.

This clonotype was recorded at least ten times. The CDR3 is CASRGWYSNQPQHF. CDR3 DNA: TGTGCCAGCAGGGGGTGGTATAGCAATCAGCCCCAGCATTTT. The chain has TRBV5-6 and TRBJ1-5, with D unclear. V dropped 5 bases and J dropped 0 bases, with 9 bases sitting between them. CDR3 length: 14 residues. Germline CDR1 is SGHDT and CDR2 is YYEEEE.

The rearrangement uses TRBV7-2 and TRBJ1-1; TRBD1 agrees at 9 bases. CDR3 length: 15 residues. Trimming took 5 bases from V and 4 from J; bases not matched to a gene: 8. Per the germline V gene, CDR1 is SGHTA and CDR2 is FQGNSA. Here the CDR3 DNA reads TGTGCCAGCAGCCTAGGGGGACAGGGAGGCACTGAAGCTTTCTTT. Translation gives CASSLGGQGGTEAFF.

The table lists this clonotype with a few counts. The V and J genes are TRBV4-2 and TRBJ1-5; D gene ambiguous. CDR1 LGHNA and CDR2 YNFKEQ come from the germline V gene. The CDR3 consists of 16 residues. Trimming cost V 3 bases and J 1 base, with 13 bases left between them. CDR3 DNA: TGTGCCAGCAGCCACGCTGCGGGAGGAAGCAATCAGCCCCAGCATTTT. Protein: CASSHAAGGSNQPQHF.

V usage is TRBV5-6 and J usage is TRBJ2-3; D is perhaps TRBD1 (5 bases). Trimming removed 1 base at V and 2 bases at J, with 14 bases between. This CDR3 spans 16 amino acids. CDR1 is SGHDT and CDR2 is YYEEEE in the germline V gene. DNA for the CDR3: TGTGCCAGCAGCTTGCAGGGAAGTGGATTCACAGATACGCAGTATTTT. Amino acids: CASSLQGSGFTDTQYF.

This clonotype was detected many times. V gene TRBV5-1 combines with J gene TRBJ2-5; D not resolved. The CDR3 extends over 15 amino acids. Germline V lookup: CDR1 SGHRS, CDR2 YFSETQ. Trimming stripped 3 bases from V and 1 base from J, with 13 bases between. The CDR3 nucleotides read TGCGCCAGCAGCTCTGTAGGTCTGCCCCAAGAGACCCAGTACTTC. Protein sequence: CASSSVGLPQETQYF.

This clonotype has at least ten counts. The V gene is TRBV12-3 or TRBV12-4, the J gene TRBJ2-1, with 10 bases lining up with TRBD2. V lost 3 bases, J lost 7 bases, and 9 bases stayed unmatched. The CDR3 length is 16 residues. The CDR3 sequence: CASSFLTSGTGNEQFF. In nucleotides, the CDR3 is TGTGCCAGCAGTTTCCTCACTAGCGGGACGGGAAATGAGCAGTTCTTC.

This clonotype was counted only a few times. The genes are TRBV6-4 and TRBJ2-3; 9 positions agree with TRBD2. From germline, CDR1 is MRHNA and CDR2 SNTAGT. The V gene end was trimmed by 4 bases and the J gene end by 6 bases; junction bases not matched to a gene: 5. This CDR3 is 14 amino acids long. CDR3 region: CASSGSGSGDTQYF. The CDR3 DNA sequence: TGTGCCAGCAGTGGTAGCGGGAGTGGTGATACGCAGTATTTT.

The chain is built from TRBV12-3 or TRBV12-4 and TRBJ2-6; D tentatively reads TRBD1 or TRBD2 (5 bases each). The CDR3 is 15 residues long. V was trimmed by 2 bases and J by 4 bases, leaving 9 bases between them. CDR3 sequence: CASSLLGAGANVLTF. The DNA of the CDR3 is TGTGCCAGCAGTTTACTCGGGGCAGGGGCCAACGTCCTGACTTTC.

This clonotype was seen many times. V usage is TRBV6-5 and J usage is TRBJ2-5, with 12 bases identical to TRBD2. The CDR3 has 17 residues. Trimming took 5 bases from V and 2 from J; bases not matched to a gene: 9. Germline V gives CDR1 MNHEY, CDR2 SVGAGI. As DNA, the CDR3 is TGTGCCAGCAGTCTAGCGGGAGGGCCGGGTGGACAAGAGACCCAGTACTTC. Protein: CASSLAGGPGGQETQYF.

This clonotype has ten or more counts. The chain carries TRBV11-2 and TRBJ2-7, with TRBD1 identical over 8 bases. Germline V CDR1 and CDR2: SGHAT, FQNNGV. The V segment lost 4 bases and the J segment 3 bases; nucleotides outside the gene matches: 8. The CDR3 spans 15 residues. DNA for the CDR3: TGTGCCAGCAGCTCCTGGGACAGGTCGGTCTACGAGCAGTACTTC. Protein product: CASSSWDRSVYEQYF.

This clonotype was found many times. This rearrangement joins TRBV27 to TRBJ1-2; 8 positions match TRBD1. This CDR3 contains 14 residues. The trim removed 5 bases at V and 4 bases at J, leaving 6 bases unmatched. CDR1 MNHEY and CDR2 SMNVEV come from the germline V gene (reference sequence). The CDR3 DNA is TGTGCCAGCAGTCTCCAAACAGGGGGCTATGGCTACACCTTC. This gives the protein CASSLQTGGYGYTF.

This clonotype came up many times. The J gene is TRBJ2-7, the V gene TRBV18; the D is unclear. V lost 5 bases and J 4 bases, leaving 12 bases between the germline ends. CDR3 length equals 13 residues. Germline CDR1 is KGHSH and CDR2 is LQKENI. The CDR3 DNA sequence: TGTGCCAGCTCAAGAGACCAGCAATACGAGCAGTACTTC. Translation gives CASSRDQQYEQYF.